This T cell receptor beta chain comes out of a study of shared clonotypes between healthy human individuals. On the study more broadly: A couple of women and three men aged 18 to 49 made up the donors.

The CDR3 sequence is 12 residues long. Germline values: CDR1 SGHDN, CDR2 FVKESK. V was cut by 8 bases and J by 10 bases, with 15 bases left in between. The authors' processing: Junction-only sequences without quality scores were provided by ImmunoSEQ, so filtering was different. The method was immunoSEQ multiplex PCR; TCRdb's version includes in-frame clones alone and lacks a portion of them. Clone size and V and J calls were adopted from that table, with D and trimming inferred from the DNA. The sample has under 1,100,000 clones, more than 75% seen once. None of the donors, who were healthy HIV-negative adults, had recently had acute infections or vaccinations. All of the donors resided in Nashville, Tennessee, and each was a Caucasian adult.

The chain couples TRBV14 to TRBJ2-1, with no clear D. The specimen sequenced was memory CD4+ T cells from PBMCs. As for subset: CD45RA-negative fraction. The TCR was taken from a young man in good health. Some clones in this sample may be carry-over from other donors' samples. The CDR3 is CASGGWREEQFF. DNA of the CDR3: TGTGCCAGCGGTGGGTGGCGTGAGGAGCAGTTCTTC.